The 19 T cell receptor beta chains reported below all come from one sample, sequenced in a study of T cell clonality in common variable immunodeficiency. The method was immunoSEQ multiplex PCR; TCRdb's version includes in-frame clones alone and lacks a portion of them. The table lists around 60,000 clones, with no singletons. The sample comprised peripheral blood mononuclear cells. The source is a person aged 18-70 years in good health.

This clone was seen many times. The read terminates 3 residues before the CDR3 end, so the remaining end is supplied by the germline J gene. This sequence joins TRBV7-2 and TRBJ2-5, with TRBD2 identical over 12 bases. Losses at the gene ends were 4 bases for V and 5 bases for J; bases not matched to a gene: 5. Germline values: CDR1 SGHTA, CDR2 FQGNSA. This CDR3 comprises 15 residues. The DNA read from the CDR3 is TGTGCCAGCAGCTCCCGACTAGCGGGAGTGGAGACC. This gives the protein CASSSRLAGVET. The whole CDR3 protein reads CASSSRLAGVETQYF.

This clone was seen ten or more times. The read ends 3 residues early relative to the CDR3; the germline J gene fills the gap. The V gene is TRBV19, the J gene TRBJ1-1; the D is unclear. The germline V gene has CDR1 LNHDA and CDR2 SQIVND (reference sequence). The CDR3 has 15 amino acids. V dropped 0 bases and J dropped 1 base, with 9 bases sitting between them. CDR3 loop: CASSIEGLGNTEAFF. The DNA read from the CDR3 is TGTGCCAGTAGTATAGAAGGGTTAGGGAACACTGAA.

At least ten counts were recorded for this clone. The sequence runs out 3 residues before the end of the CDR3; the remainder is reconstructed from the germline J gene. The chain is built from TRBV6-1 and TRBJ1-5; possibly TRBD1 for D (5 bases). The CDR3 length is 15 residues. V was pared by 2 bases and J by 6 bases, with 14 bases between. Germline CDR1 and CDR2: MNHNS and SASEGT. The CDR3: CASSESQGSGQPQHF. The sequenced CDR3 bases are TGTGCCAGCAGTGAATCTCAGGGATCCGGTCAGCCC.

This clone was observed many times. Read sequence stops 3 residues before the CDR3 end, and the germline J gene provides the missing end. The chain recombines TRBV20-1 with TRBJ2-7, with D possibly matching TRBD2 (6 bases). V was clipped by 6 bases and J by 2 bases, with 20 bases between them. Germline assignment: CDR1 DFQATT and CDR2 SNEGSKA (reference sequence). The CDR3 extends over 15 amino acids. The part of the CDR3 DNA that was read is TGCAGTGCCGCTCGAACTAGCCGATCAACCTACGAG. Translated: CSAARTSRSTYE. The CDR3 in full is CSAARTSRSTYEQYF.

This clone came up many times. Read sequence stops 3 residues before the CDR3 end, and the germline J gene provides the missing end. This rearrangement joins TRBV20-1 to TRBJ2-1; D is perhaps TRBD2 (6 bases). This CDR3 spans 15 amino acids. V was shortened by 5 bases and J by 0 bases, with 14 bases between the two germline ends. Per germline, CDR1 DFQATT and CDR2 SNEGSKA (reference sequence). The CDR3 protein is CSARLGVSSYNEQFF. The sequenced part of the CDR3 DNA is TGCAGTGCTCGACTAGGGGTGAGCTCCTACAATGAG.

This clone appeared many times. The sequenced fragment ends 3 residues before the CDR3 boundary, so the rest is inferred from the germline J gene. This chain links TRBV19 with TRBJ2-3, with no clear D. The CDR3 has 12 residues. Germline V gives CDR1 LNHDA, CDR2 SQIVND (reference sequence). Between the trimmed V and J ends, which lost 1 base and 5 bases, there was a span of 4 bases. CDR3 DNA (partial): TGTGCCAGTAGTATAGGTAGAGATACG. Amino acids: CASSIGRDT. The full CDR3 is CASSIGRDTQYF. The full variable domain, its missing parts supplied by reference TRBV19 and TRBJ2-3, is DGGITQSPKYLFRKEGQNVTLSCEQNLNHDAMYWYRQDPGQGLRLIYYSQIVNDFQKGDIAEGYSVSREKKESFPLTVTSAQKNPTAFYLCASSIGRDTQYFGPGTRLTVL.

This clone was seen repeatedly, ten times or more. CDR3 region: CASSGGREGNEQFF. The DNA read from the CDR3 is TGTGCCAGTAGTGGCGGGAGGGAAGGCAATGAG. V and J are TRBV19 and TRBJ2-1; 9 bases fit TRBD2. The read is 3 residues too short to cover the CDR3 end, so that end is filled in from the germline J gene. The CDR3 has 14 residues. The trim removed 5 bases at V and 6 bases at J, leaving 5 bases unmatched. Germline loops: CDR1 LNHDA, CDR2 SQIVND (reference sequence).

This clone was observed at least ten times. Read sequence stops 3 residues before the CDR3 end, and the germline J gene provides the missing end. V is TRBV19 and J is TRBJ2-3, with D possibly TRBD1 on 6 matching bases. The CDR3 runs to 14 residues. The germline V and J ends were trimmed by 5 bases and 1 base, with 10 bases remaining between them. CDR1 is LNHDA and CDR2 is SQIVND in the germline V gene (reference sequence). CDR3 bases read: TGTGCCAGTAGTGGACAGAAGGGCACAGATACG. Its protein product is CASSGQKGTDT. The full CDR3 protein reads CASSGQKGTDTQYF.

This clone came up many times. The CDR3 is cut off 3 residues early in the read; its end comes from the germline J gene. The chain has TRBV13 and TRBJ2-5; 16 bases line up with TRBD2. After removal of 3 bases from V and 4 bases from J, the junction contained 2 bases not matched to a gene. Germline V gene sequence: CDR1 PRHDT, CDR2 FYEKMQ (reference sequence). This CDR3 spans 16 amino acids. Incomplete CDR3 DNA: TGTGCCAGCAGCTTGGGACTAGCGGGAGGGCCAGAGACC. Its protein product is CASSLGLAGGPET. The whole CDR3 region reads CASSLGLAGGPETQYF.

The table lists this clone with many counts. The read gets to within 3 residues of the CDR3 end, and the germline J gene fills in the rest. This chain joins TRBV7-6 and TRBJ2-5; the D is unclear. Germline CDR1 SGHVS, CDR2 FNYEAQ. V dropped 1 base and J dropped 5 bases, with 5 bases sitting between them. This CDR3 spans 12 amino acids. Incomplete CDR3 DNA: TGTGCCAGCAGCTTAGGAAGGGAGACC. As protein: CASSLGRET. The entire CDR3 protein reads CASSLGRETQYF.

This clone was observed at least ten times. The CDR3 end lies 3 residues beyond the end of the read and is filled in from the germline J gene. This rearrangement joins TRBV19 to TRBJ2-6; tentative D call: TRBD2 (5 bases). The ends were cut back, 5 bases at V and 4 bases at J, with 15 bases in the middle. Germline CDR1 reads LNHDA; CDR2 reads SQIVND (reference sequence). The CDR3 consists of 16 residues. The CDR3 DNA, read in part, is TGTGCCAGTAGTTCCATGGACTCCCTCGGGGCCAACGTC. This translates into CASSSMDSLGANV. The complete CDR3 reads CASSSMDSLGANVLTF.

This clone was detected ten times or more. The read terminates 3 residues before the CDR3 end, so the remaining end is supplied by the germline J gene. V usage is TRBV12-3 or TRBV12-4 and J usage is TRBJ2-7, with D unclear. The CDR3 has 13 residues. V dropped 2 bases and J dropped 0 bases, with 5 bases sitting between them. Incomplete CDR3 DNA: TGTGCCAGCAGTTTATCTAGCTCCTACGAG. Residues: CASSLSSSYE. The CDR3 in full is CASSLSSSYEQYF.

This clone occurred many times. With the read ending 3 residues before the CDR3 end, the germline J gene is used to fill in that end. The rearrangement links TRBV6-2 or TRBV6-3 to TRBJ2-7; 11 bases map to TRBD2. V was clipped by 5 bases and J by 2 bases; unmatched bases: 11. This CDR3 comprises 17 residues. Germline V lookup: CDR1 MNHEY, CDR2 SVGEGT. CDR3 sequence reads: CASSPPGLLAGAYEQYF. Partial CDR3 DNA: TGTGCCAGCAGTCCCCCGGGGTTACTAGCGGGAGCCTACGAG.

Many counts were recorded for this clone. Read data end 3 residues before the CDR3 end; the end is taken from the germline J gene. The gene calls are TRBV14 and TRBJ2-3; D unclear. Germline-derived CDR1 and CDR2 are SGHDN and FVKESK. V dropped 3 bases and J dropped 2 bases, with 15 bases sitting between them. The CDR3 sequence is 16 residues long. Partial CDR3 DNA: TGTGCCAGCAGCCACCTCGACTGGCCTAACACAGATACG. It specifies CASSHLDWPNTDT. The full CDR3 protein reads CASSHLDWPNTDTQYF.

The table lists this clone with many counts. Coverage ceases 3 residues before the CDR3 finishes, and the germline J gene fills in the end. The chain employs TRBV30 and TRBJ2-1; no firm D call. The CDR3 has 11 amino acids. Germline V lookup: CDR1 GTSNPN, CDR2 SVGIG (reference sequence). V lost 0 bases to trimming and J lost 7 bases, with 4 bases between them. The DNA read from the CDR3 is TGTGCCTGGAGTGTAGGGAATGAG. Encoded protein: CAWSVGNE. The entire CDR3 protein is CAWSVGNEQFF.

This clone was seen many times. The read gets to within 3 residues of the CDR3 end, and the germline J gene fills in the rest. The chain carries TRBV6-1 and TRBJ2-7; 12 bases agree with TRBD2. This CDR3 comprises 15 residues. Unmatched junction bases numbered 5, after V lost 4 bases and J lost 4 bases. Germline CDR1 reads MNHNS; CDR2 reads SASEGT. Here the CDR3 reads CASSARLAGVYEQYF. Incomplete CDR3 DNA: TGTGCCAGCAGTGCGAGACTAGCGGGGGTTTACGAG.

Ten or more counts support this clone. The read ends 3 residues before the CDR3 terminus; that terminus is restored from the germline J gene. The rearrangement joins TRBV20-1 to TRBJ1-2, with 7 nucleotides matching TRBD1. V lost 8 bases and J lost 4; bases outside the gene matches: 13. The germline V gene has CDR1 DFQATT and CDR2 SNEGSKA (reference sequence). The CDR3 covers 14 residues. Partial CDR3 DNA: TGCAGTCCTTTGGGGGACAGCGGGTCCTATGGC. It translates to CSPLGDSGSYG. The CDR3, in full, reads CSPLGDSGSYGYTF.

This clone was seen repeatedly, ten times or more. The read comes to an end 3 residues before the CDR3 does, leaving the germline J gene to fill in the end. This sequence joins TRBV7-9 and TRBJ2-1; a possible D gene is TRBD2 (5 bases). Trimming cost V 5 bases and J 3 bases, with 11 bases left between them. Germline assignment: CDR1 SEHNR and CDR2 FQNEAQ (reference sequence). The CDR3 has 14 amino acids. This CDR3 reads CASSPSGVYNEQFF. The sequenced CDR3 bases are TGTGCCAGCAGCCCCTCCGGGGTCTACAATGAG.

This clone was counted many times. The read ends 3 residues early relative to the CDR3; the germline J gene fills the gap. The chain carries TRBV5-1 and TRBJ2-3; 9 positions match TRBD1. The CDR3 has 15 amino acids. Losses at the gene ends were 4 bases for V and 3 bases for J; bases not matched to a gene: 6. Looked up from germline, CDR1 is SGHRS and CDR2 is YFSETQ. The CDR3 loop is CASSPGTGITDTQYF. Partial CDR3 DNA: TGCGCCAGCAGCCCCGGGACAGGGATTACAGATACG.